These 5 T cell receptor beta chains were all obtained from the same sample, sequenced in a study of breast tumors, draining lymph nodes, adjacent tissues. MiXCR, run by TCRdb on the multiplex PCR reads, gives a single entry per CDR3 protein. The data show fewer than 200,000 distinct CDR3 sequences, with around a third seen just once and around 4% held by the top ten. Samples came from axillary lymph nodes draining the breast cancer. The sequencing sample was made of axillary lymph node tissue. These receptors were collected from a female donor with breast cancer. Some clones in this sample may be carry-over from other donors' samples.

This clonotype has ten or more counts. V is TRBV5-1 and J is TRBJ2-1, with 9 bases identical to TRBD1. The CDR3 spans 16 residues. Germline loops: CDR1 SGHRS, CDR2 YFSETQ. The V gene end was trimmed by 3 bases and the J gene end by 3 bases; junction bases not matched to a gene: 7. The CDR3 coding sequence is TGCGCCAGCAGCTCCCTCGGGACAGGGTTCTACAATGAGCAGTTCTTC. Its translation: CASSSLGTGFYNEQFF.

This clonotype was counted many times. The chain is built from TRBV5-8 and TRBJ2-7; possibly TRBD1 for D (6 bases). In germline, CDR1 is SGHTS, CDR2 YDEGEE. The CDR3 consists of 16 residues. V dropped 5 bases and J dropped 0 bases, with 18 bases sitting between them. The CDR3: CASSPGTRWVSYEQYF. The CDR3 DNA follows: TGTGCCAGCAGTCCCGGGACACGGTGGGTCTCCTACGAGCAGTACTTC.

Concerning this clonotype: This could be a read error, since a much larger clone is one nucleotide away. The V call is TRBV5-6, the J call TRBJ1-3, with D possibly matching TRBD1 (5 bases). Germline assignment: CDR1 SGHDT and CDR2 YYEEEE. CDR3 length: 17 residues. The CDR3 sequence: CAGSRGEGRFSGNTIYF. The CDR3 nucleotides read TGTGCCGGCAGCCGGGGGGAGGGGAGATTCTCTGGAAACACCATATATTTT.

This clonotype was seen ten or more times. This chain connects TRBV6-5 to TRBJ2-1; no clear D gene. V was cut by 2 bases and J by 14 bases, with 22 bases left in between. From germline, CDR1 is MNHEY and CDR2 SVGAGI. There are 15 residues in the CDR3. The CDR3 DNA sequence: TGTGCCAGCAGTTACGTAAAGGGTATGGCCCATAGAGAGTTCTTC. Its protein product is CASSYVKGMAHREFF.

Points on this clonotype: Germline and junction disagree at one end, which may indicate a read error. The V and J genes are TRBV7-9 and TRBJ2-5, with 8 bases lining up with TRBD1. CDR3 length: 16 residues. Germline CDR1 is SEHNR and CDR2 is FQNEAQ (reference sequence). Here the CDR3 reads CASSLGGTGGQENQYF. CDR3 DNA: TGTGCCAGCAGCTTAGGAGGAACAGGGGGACAAGAGAACCAGTACTTC.